A selection of T cell receptor beta chains follows, all from one sample in a study of shared clonotypes between healthy human individuals. Data came from immunoSEQ multiplex PCR; TCRdb stores just in-frame clones and leaves some out. In the table there are around 1.5 million clones, roughly 98% of which are singletons. The sequenced sample consisted of naive CD4+ T cells sorted from blood. These receptor sequences come from a man under 40 in good health. CDR3s include the opening cysteine and the closing phenylalanine or tryptophan. D genes are given only for firm matches. The listing skips clone size in some rows; elsewhere it reads once, few, many or a size class.

V,J,D,size,DNA,CDR3
TRBV7-8,TRBJ2-7,-,-,TGTGCCAGCAGCTTAGCGGCAGGACCTGGACGTTTAACGCCGTGGGAGCAGTACTTC,CASSLAAGPGRLTPWEQYF
TRBV11-2,TRBJ2-7,TRBD1,-,TGTGCCAGCAGCTTAGGACAGGGGGCTGACTACGAGCAGTACTTC,CASSLGQGADYEQYF
TRBV5-6,TRBJ2-3,TRBD2,-,TGTGCCAGCAGACTAATAACACTAGCGGGAAAGGCAGATACGCAGTATTTT,CASRLITLAGKADTQYF
TRBV19,TRBJ2-7,TRBD2,once,TGTGCCAGTAGTATAATTGGGACTAGCGGCTACGAGCAGTACTTC,CASSIIGTSGYEQYF
TRBV18,TRBJ1-1,TRBD1,-,TGTGCCAGCTCGAAGGACAGGGGGAGAGTACTGAACACTGAAGCTTTCTTT,CASSKDRGRVLNTEAFF
TRBV7-6,TRBJ2-2,-,-,TGTGCCAGCAGCTCAACCTCACTCCCGAACACCGGGGAGCTGTTTTTT,CASSSTSLPNTGELFF
TRBV6-1,TRBJ2-2,-,-,TGTGCCAGCAGTGGACGACGGGGTACCGGGGAGCTGTTTTTT,CASSGRRGTGELFF
TRBV28,TRBJ2-7,TRBD2,-,TGTGCCAGCAGAAACCAAAGGGGACTAGCGGGATCCTACGAGCAGTACTTC,CASRNQRGLAGSYEQYF
TRBV6-6,TRBJ2-1,-,-,TGTGCCAGCAGTTACTCCCCAAAGGGTTCCTACAATGAGCAGTTCTTC,CASSYSPKGSYNEQFF
TRBV5-1,TRBJ2-3,TRBD1,-,TGCGCCAGCAGCCGGGTAGGGGGCGCAACAGATACGCAGTATTTT,CASSRVGGATDTQYF
TRBV28,TRBJ1-1,TRBD1,-,TGTGCCAGCAGTTTTGCTAGACAGGGTAAAAACACTGAAGCTTTCTTT,CASSFARQGKNTEAFF
TRBV19,TRBJ2-3,TRBD2,-,TGTGCCAGTAGTATACTAGCGGGAGGTAGCACAGATACGCAGTATTTT,CASSILAGGSTDTQYF
TRBV28,TRBJ2-7,-,-,TGTGCCAGCAGTCCTCAAAGCTCCTACGAGCAGTACTTC,CASSPQSSYEQYF
TRBV2,TRBJ1-3,TRBD1,-,TGTGCCAGCAGTAGAGGGGGCTTCGGAAACACCATATATTTT,CASSRGGFGNTIYF
TRBV18,TRBJ1-2,-,-,TGTGCCAGCTCCCCACCGGGCCCCGCGACCTGGGCAGGCTACACCTTC,CASSPPGPATWAGYTF
TRBV14,TRBJ2-7,TRBD1,-,TGTGCCAGCAGCCAAGGACAGGGGGTCCCGGGCGAGCAGTACTTC,CASSQGQGVPGEQYF
TRBV28,TRBJ2-6,-,-,TGTGCCAGCAGTTTCATCCAGGGGAGGGCTGGGGCCAACGTCCTGACTTTC,CASSFIQGRAGANVLTF
TRBV7-3,TRBJ2-2,TRBD1,-,TGTGCCAGCAGCCCTACACAGGGGCACGGGGAGCTGTTTTTT,CASSPTQGHGELFF
TRBV2,TRBJ2-1,TRBD2,-,TGTGCCAGCAGTGAGGGACTAGCCCGCAATGAGCAGTTCTTC,CASSEGLARNEQFF
TRBV11-3,TRBJ1-6,-,-,TGTGCCAGCAGCTCGGGGGCCTATAATTCACCCCTCCACTTT,CASSSGAYNSPLHF
TRBV9,TRBJ2-3,TRBD1,once,TGTGCCAGCAGCGTAGAAGCCTTTATCTGGGGACAGGGCTCAGATACGCAGTATTTT,CASSVEAFIWGQGSDTQYF
TRBV30,TRBJ2-3,-,-,TGTGCCTGGAGTCCTGGCTACACAGATACGCAGTATTTT,CAWSPGYTDTQYF
TRBV5-5,TRBJ1-2,-,-,TGTGCCAGCAGCTTCTCTCCGGACGGCTACACCTTC,CASSFSPDGYTF
TRBV5-1,TRBJ2-2,TRBD2,-,TGCGCCACCTCCCCTAGCGGGGCGAACACCGGGGAGCTGTTTTTT,CATSPSGANTGELFF
TRBV25-1,TRBJ2-1,TRBD2,-,TGTGCCAGCAGTCCGAAAGGAAGACTAGCGGGAGACGGCAATGAGCAGTTCTTC,CASSPKGRLAGDGNEQFF
TRBV15,TRBJ1-1,-,-,TGTGCCACCATGATCTGGCAGGTCATGAACACTGAAGCTTTCTTT,CATMIWQVMNTEAFF
TRBV29-1,TRBJ2-1,-,-,TGCAGCGCCCAGGGGAGTGAGCAGTTCTTC,CSAQGSEQFF
TRBV13,TRBJ2-3,-,-,TGTGCCAGCGGCGAGGGCAGCCTGCGAAATACGCAGTATTTT,CASGEGSLRNTQYF
TRBV30,TRBJ2-3,TRBD2,-,TGTGCCTGGAGTCCTCCTTTTCTAGCGGGAAAATCAGATACGCAGTATTTT,CAWSPPFLAGKSDTQYF
TRBV5-1,TRBJ2-1,TRBD2,-,TGCGCCAGCAGCTCACTGCGGGGGGGCCTAACTCCCAATGAGCAGTTCTTC,CASSSLRGGLTPNEQFF
TRBV5-1,TRBJ2-7,-,once,TGCGCCAGCAGCTTGGCGGCAGGGCCCGACGAGCAGTACTTC,CASSLAAGPDEQYF
TRBV19,TRBJ1-5,-,-,TGTGCCAGTAGCGCGGGGGCAGGGGCGGGGCAGCCCCAGCATTTT,CASSAGAGAGQPQHF
TRBV30,TRBJ2-7,TRBD1,-,TGTGCAACAGGGGTATCCTACGAGCAGTACTTC,CATGVSYEQYF
TRBV6-5,TRBJ1-2,TRBD1,-,TGTGCCAGCAGTAGAACAGGGGTGAATAACTATGGCTACACCTTC,CASSRTGVNNYGYTF
TRBV5-1,TRBJ2-2,-,-,TGCGCCAGCAGCTTTGGTGGGCGACCTTCCACCGGGGAGCTGTTTTTT,CASSFGGRPSTGELFF
TRBV9,TRBJ2-1,-,-,TGTGCCAGCAGCGTAGTAGCTCTGGCTAATGAGCAGTTCTTC,CASSVVALANEQFF
TRBV11-3,TRBJ2-5,-,-,TGTGCCAGCAGCTTAAGTAGCGGTCAAGAGACCCAGTACTTC,CASSLSSGQETQYF